This T cell receptor beta chain was captured in a study of OX40 agonist ivuxolimab in advanced cancers. Study in general: In three patients, partial responses were observed, one with hepatocellular carcinoma and two with cutaneous melanoma.

The J segment lost 3 bases and the V segment lost 0 bases, leaving 0 bases of the junction unmatched. CDR1 and CDR2 from the germline V gene are SGHNT and YYREEE (reference sequence). The CDR3 covers 13 residues. Sequencing used immunoSEQ multiplex PCR; TCRdb keeps in-frame clones, though not all of them. The sample has approximately 68,000 clones, 75% to 90% seen once. As for this clone: The antigen remains unidentified.

Study findings and constraints: On average, CD8+ T cells showed a greater number of expanded clones than CD4+. There were also nonresponders showing low normalized T-cell clonal expansion. Among expanded peripheral T cells, antigen specificity went undetermined.

The TCR originated in an adult with an advanced solid tumor such as melanoma, head and neck, liver or kidney cancer. The source was CD4+ or CD8+ T cells sorted from blood, collected in a trial of the OX40 agonist ivuxolimab. The V gene is TRBV5-4, the J gene TRBJ2-7, with 7 bases identical to TRBD1. This CDR3 reads CASSLDRGYEQYF. The DNA of the CDR3 is TGTGCCAGCAGCTTGGACAGGGGCTACGAGCAGTACTTC.